This T cell receptor beta chain came from a study of T cell responses to AZD1222 COVID-19 vaccine. Sequenced by immunoSEQ multiplex PCR; TCRdb stores in-frame clones only, minus some. The sample gives 150,000 or so clones, about 89% of which show up once; under 2% is in the top ten. Germline V gene lookup returns CDR1 SGHTA and CDR2 FQGTGA. Trimming removed 5 bases at V and 8 bases at J, with 21 bases between. The CDR3 spans 16 residues. This chain uses TRBV7-3 with TRBJ2-2, with D possibly being TRBD1 or TRBD2 (5 bases each). The sample consisted of peripheral blood, taken on day 0 of AZD1222 vaccination. The origin of this receptor is an adult in good health. CDR3 nucleotide sequence: TGTGCCAGCAGCCGCCGTGTCGGGGCAGCTCTAGGGGAGCTGTTTTTT. Its translation is CASSRRVGAALGELFF.